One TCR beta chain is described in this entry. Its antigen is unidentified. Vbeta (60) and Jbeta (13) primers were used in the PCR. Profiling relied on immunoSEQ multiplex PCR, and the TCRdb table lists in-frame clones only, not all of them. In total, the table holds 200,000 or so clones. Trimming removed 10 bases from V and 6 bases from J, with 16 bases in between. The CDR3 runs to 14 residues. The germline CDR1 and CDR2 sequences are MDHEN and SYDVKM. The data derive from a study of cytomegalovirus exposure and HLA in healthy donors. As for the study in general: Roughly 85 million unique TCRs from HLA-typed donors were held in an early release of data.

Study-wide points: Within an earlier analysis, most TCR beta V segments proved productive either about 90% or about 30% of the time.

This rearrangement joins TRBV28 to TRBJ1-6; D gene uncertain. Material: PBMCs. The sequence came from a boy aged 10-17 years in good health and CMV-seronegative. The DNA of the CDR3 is TGTGCCACCTTCTTGAGGGCAGGTAATTCACCCCTCCACTTT. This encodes CATFLRAGNSPLHF.